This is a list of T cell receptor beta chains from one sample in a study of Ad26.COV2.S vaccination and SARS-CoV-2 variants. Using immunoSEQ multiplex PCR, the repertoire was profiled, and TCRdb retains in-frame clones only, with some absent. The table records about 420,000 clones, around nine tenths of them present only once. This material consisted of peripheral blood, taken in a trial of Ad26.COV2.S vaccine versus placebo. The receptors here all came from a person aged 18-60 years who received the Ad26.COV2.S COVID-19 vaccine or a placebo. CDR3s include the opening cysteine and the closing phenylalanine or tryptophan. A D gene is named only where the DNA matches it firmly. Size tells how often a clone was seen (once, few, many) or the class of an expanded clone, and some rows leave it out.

CDR3 DNA: TGCGCCAGCAGCCAAGAATCCACAGACTCCTACGAGCAGTACTTC; CDR3 protein: CASSQESTDSYEQYF; V gene: TRBV4-1; D gene: -; CDR3 length: 15; J gene: TRBJ2-7; clone size: -
CDR3 DNA: TGTGCCAGCAGCACCGCCGACTACGAGCAGTACTTC; CDR3 protein: CASSTADYEQYF; V gene: TRBV21-1; D gene: -; CDR3 length: 12; J gene: TRBJ2-7; clone size: -
CDR3 DNA: TGTGCCTGGATGGCAGGGGGTTACACCGGGGAGCTGTTTTTT; CDR3 protein: CAWMAGGYTGELFF; V gene: TRBV30; D gene: TRBD1; CDR3 length: 14; J gene: TRBJ2-2; clone size: -
CDR3 DNA: TGTGCCAGCAGCCCACGGGAGAACCTTGGAAACACCATATATTTT; CDR3 protein: CASSPRENLGNTIYF; V gene: TRBV7-8; D gene: -; CDR3 length: 15; J gene: TRBJ1-3; clone size: -
CDR3 DNA: TGCGCCAGCAGCCTGGACAGGGGAAAGGGGCTAAACTATGGCTACACCTTC; CDR3 protein: CASSLDRGKGLNYGYTF; V gene: TRBV4-1; D gene: TRBD1; CDR3 length: 17; J gene: TRBJ1-2; clone size: -
CDR3 DNA: TGTGCCAGCAGGCAGGGCACAGATACGCAGTATTTT; CDR3 protein: CASRQGTDTQYF; V gene: TRBV3-1/TRBV3-2; D gene: -; CDR3 length: 12; J gene: TRBJ2-3; clone size: -
CDR3 DNA: TGTGCCAGCAGCTTACAGGGATTCGCCTACGAGCAGTACTTC; CDR3 protein: CASSLQGFAYEQYF; V gene: TRBV7-9; D gene: -; CDR3 length: 14; J gene: TRBJ2-7; clone size: -
CDR3 DNA: TGTGCCAGCAGCTTAGCGCGTGGACTAGCGAATGAGCAGTTCTTC; CDR3 protein: CASSLARGLANEQFF; V gene: TRBV7-2; D gene: TRBD2; CDR3 length: 15; J gene: TRBJ2-1; clone size: -
CDR3 DNA: TGCGCCAGCAGCGCCGATCCGGGACAGCCCGAGACCCAGTACTTC; CDR3 protein: CASSADPGQPETQYF; V gene: TRBV4-1; D gene: TRBD1; CDR3 length: 15; J gene: TRBJ2-5; clone size: -
CDR3 DNA: TGTGCCAGCATGGGAAGAGGGATACAGAACACTGAAGCTTTCTTT; CDR3 protein: CASMGRGIQNTEAFF; V gene: TRBV28; D gene: -; CDR3 length: 15; J gene: TRBJ1-1; clone size: -
CDR3 DNA: TGTGCCAGCAGTTGGCTAGCATCTTCGGCCGGGGAGCTGTTTTTT; CDR3 protein: CASSWLASSAGELFF; V gene: TRBV6-2/TRBV6-3; D gene: -; CDR3 length: 15; J gene: TRBJ2-2; clone size: -
CDR3 DNA: TGTGCCAGCAGCCCGTCGGGGGGGTGGAACACTGAAGCTTTCTTT; CDR3 protein: CASSPSGGWNTEAFF; V gene: TRBV5-4; D gene: -; CDR3 length: 15; J gene: TRBJ1-1; clone size: -
CDR3 DNA: TGTGCCAGCAGTCCGGGACAGGGGGCCTCTGGGGCCAACGTCCTGACTTTC; CDR3 protein: CASSPGQGASGANVLTF; V gene: TRBV6-6; D gene: TRBD1; CDR3 length: 17; J gene: TRBJ2-6; clone size: -
CDR3 DNA: TGTGCCAGCAGTGAAGCGAGGACAGGGGTAGAGACCCAGTACTTC; CDR3 protein: CASSEARTGVETQYF; V gene: TRBV2; D gene: TRBD1; CDR3 length: 15; J gene: TRBJ2-5; clone size: -
CDR3 DNA: TGCGCCAGCAGCTTGGCGGCCCGCCCAGATACGCAGTATTTT; CDR3 protein: CASSLAARPDTQYF; V gene: TRBV5-1; D gene: -; CDR3 length: 14; J gene: TRBJ2-3; clone size: -
CDR3 DNA: TGTGCCAGCACTCTGGACTGGACCCTCTATGGCTACACCTTC; CDR3 protein: CASTLDWTLYGYTF; V gene: TRBV6-5; D gene: -; CDR3 length: 14; J gene: TRBJ1-2; clone size: few
CDR3 DNA: TGTGCCAGCAGTTCTTGGACAGGGGTCTGGTATGGCTACACCTTC; CDR3 protein: CASSSWTGVWYGYTF; V gene: TRBV6-5; D gene: TRBD1; CDR3 length: 15; J gene: TRBJ1-2; clone size: -
CDR3 DNA: TGTGCCAGCAGCCGTAACAGGGGGCTCGAGACCCAGTACTTC; CDR3 protein: CASSRNRGLETQYF; V gene: TRBV7-9; D gene: TRBD1; CDR3 length: 14; J gene: TRBJ2-5; clone size: -
CDR3 DNA: TGTGCCAGCAGCTTGGGGCCCCACCAAGAGACCCAGTACTTC; CDR3 protein: CASSLGPHQETQYF; V gene: TRBV11-2; D gene: -; CDR3 length: 14; J gene: TRBJ2-5; clone size: -
CDR3 DNA: TGCGCCAGCAGCCAAGAGTTCCGGCGGACAGGCTACACCTTC; CDR3 protein: CASSQEFRRTGYTF; V gene: TRBV4-1; D gene: -; CDR3 length: 14; J gene: TRBJ1-2; clone size: few
CDR3 DNA: TGTGCCAGCTCACTTAAGGGGGTAGCGGGGGACTACGAGCAGTACTTC; CDR3 protein: CASSLKGVAGDYEQYF; V gene: TRBV18; D gene: TRBD2; CDR3 length: 16; J gene: TRBJ2-7; clone size: -
CDR3 DNA: TGTGCCAGCAGCGTAGAGGACTGGATCTGGGAGACCCAGTACTTC; CDR3 protein: CASSVEDWIWETQYF; V gene: TRBV9; D gene: -; CDR3 length: 15; J gene: TRBJ2-5; clone size: once
CDR3 DNA: TGTGCCAGCAGAGCAGGGGGGTACGAGCAGTACTTC; CDR3 protein: CASRAGGYEQYF; V gene: TRBV7-2; D gene: -; CDR3 length: 12; J gene: TRBJ2-7; clone size: -
CDR3 DNA: TGTGCCAGCAGCCCCCTCGTAGTAGCGGGGGGGTTAACAGATACGCAGTATTTT; CDR3 protein: CASSPLVVAGGLTDTQYF; V gene: TRBV7-2; D gene: TRBD2; CDR3 length: 18; J gene: TRBJ2-3; clone size: -
CDR3 DNA: TGTGCCTGGAGTCGACAGGGTCGAACTGAAGCTTTCTTT; CDR3 protein: CAWSRQGRTEAFF; V gene: TRBV30; D gene: TRBD1; CDR3 length: 13; J gene: TRBJ1-1; clone size: -
CDR3 DNA: TGCGCCAGCAATAAGGGGAACGCCTACAATGAGCAGTTCTTC; CDR3 protein: CASNKGNAYNEQFF; V gene: TRBV5-1; D gene: -; CDR3 length: 14; J gene: TRBJ2-1; clone size: -
CDR3 DNA: TGCGCCAGCAGCTTACCCAGGGGGGACACTGAAGCTTTCTTT; CDR3 protein: CASSLPRGDTEAFF; V gene: TRBV4-1; D gene: TRBD1; CDR3 length: 14; J gene: TRBJ1-1; clone size: -
CDR3 DNA: TGTGCCAGCAGCCAAGAGAGGACAGGGGATTCACCCCTCCACTTT; CDR3 protein: CASSQERTGDSPLHF; V gene: TRBV3-1/TRBV3-2; D gene: TRBD1; CDR3 length: 15; J gene: TRBJ1-6; clone size: -
CDR3 DNA: TGTGCCAGCAGTAACGATGCGACCTGGACAGGGAGCTCCTACAATGAGCAGTTCTTC; CDR3 protein: CASSNDATWTGSSYNEQFF; V gene: TRBV2; D gene: TRBD1; CDR3 length: 19; J gene: TRBJ2-1; clone size: -
CDR3 DNA: TGTGCCAGCAGCTCGAGCCCTGGGGGGCAGGTCACCGGGGAGCTGTTTTTT; CDR3 protein: CASSSSPGGQVTGELFF; V gene: TRBV5-4; D gene: -; CDR3 length: 17; J gene: TRBJ2-2; clone size: -
CDR3 DNA: TGTGCCAGCAGCTCACCGGGACAGTTCTACGAGCAGTACTTC; CDR3 protein: CASSSPGQFYEQYF; V gene: TRBV14; D gene: TRBD1; CDR3 length: 14; J gene: TRBJ2-7; clone size: few
CDR3 DNA: TGTGCCAGCAGCTTAGATGGGGGCCAAGTCGAGCAGTACTTC; CDR3 protein: CASSLDGGQVEQYF; V gene: TRBV11-2; D gene: -; CDR3 length: 14; J gene: TRBJ2-7; clone size: few
CDR3 DNA: TGTGCCAGCAGACAGGGGGCTGAACCTCTCTATGGCTACACCTTC; CDR3 protein: CASRQGAEPLYGYTF; V gene: TRBV2; D gene: TRBD1; CDR3 length: 15; J gene: TRBJ1-2; clone size: -
CDR3 DNA: TGTGCCAGCAGTAGACTTAGCGGGGCACGTGAGACCCAGTACTTC; CDR3 protein: CASSRLSGARETQYF; V gene: TRBV6-5; D gene: TRBD2; CDR3 length: 15; J gene: TRBJ2-5; clone size: -
CDR3 DNA: TGTGCCAGCAGCTTAGTCGGGGCAGAAGGTGGGACTGAGCAGTTCTTC; CDR3 protein: CASSLVGAEGGTEQFF; V gene: TRBV11-2; D gene: -; CDR3 length: 16; J gene: TRBJ2-1; clone size: -
CDR3 DNA: TGCAGCGCTGCGGCCGGGACGGCTGGCTACGAGCAGTACTTC; CDR3 protein: CSAAAGTAGYEQYF; V gene: TRBV29-1; D gene: -; CDR3 length: 14; J gene: TRBJ2-7; clone size: -
CDR3 DNA: TGCAGTGTAACTGGGGCCAACGTCCTGACTTTC; CDR3 protein: CSVTGANVLTF; V gene: TRBV20-1; D gene: -; CDR3 length: 11; J gene: TRBJ2-6; clone size: -
CDR3 DNA: TGTGCCAGCAGTTCAACAGGGTTGACTGAAGCTTTCTTT; CDR3 protein: CASSSTGLTEAFF; V gene: TRBV27; D gene: -; CDR3 length: 13; J gene: TRBJ1-1; clone size: -
CDR3 DNA: TGCGCCAGCAGCAGGCCGATAGATACGGGGGGCACAGATACGCAGTATTTT; CDR3 protein: CASSRPIDTGGTDTQYF; V gene: TRBV5-1; D gene: -; CDR3 length: 17; J gene: TRBJ2-3; clone size: -
CDR3 DNA: TGTGCCAGTAGGGGGCCCTCGGGCTATGGCTACACCTTC; CDR3 protein: CASRGPSGYGYTF; V gene: TRBV19; D gene: -; CDR3 length: 13; J gene: TRBJ1-2; clone size: -
CDR3 DNA: TGTGCCAGCTCACCCGGGACAGGGGATACTGAAGCTTTCTTT; CDR3 protein: CASSPGTGDTEAFF; V gene: TRBV9; D gene: TRBD1; CDR3 length: 14; J gene: TRBJ1-1; clone size: -
CDR3 DNA: TGTGCCAGCAGCAAGGGGGCGTACGAGCAGTACTTC; CDR3 protein: CASSKGAYEQYF; V gene: TRBV27; D gene: TRBD1; CDR3 length: 12; J gene: TRBJ2-7; clone size: -
CDR3 DNA: TGCGCCAGCAGCCTGAGGACAGGGCGGGGTGAAAAACTGTTTTTT; CDR3 protein: CASSLRTGRGEKLFF; V gene: TRBV5-1; D gene: TRBD1; CDR3 length: 15; J gene: TRBJ1-4; clone size: -
CDR3 DNA: TGCAGCGTTGAAACGGGGATTCGGTTCTTC; CDR3 protein: CSVETGIRFF; V gene: TRBV29-1; D gene: -; CDR3 length: 10; J gene: TRBJ2-1; clone size: few
CDR3 DNA: TGTGCCAGCCGGACAGGGGGCACAGATACGCAGTATTTT; CDR3 protein: CASRTGGTDTQYF; V gene: TRBV7-3; D gene: TRBD1; CDR3 length: 13; J gene: TRBJ2-3; clone size: -
CDR3 DNA: TGTGCCAGCTCACCGGGGACAGGGGCTACCTACGAGCAGTACTTC; CDR3 protein: CASSPGTGATYEQYF; V gene: TRBV18; D gene: TRBD1; CDR3 length: 15; J gene: TRBJ2-7; clone size: -
CDR3 DNA: TGCGCCAGCAGCAAAACTAGGGGGCGCGGGACTGAAGCTTTCTTT; CDR3 protein: CASSKTRGRGTEAFF; V gene: TRBV5-1; D gene: TRBD1; CDR3 length: 15; J gene: TRBJ1-1; clone size: -
CDR3 DNA: TGTGCCAGCAGCCCCACCCTAGCGGCCAATGAGCAGTTCTTC; CDR3 protein: CASSPTLAANEQFF; V gene: TRBV7-2; D gene: TRBD2; CDR3 length: 14; J gene: TRBJ2-1; clone size: -
CDR3 DNA: TGTGCCAGCAGCCAAGTTGAGCAGGGGGCTCAAGCTTTCTTT; CDR3 protein: CASSQVEQGAQAFF; V gene: TRBV3-1/TRBV3-2; D gene: TRBD1; CDR3 length: 14; J gene: TRBJ1-1; clone size: -
CDR3 DNA: TGTGCCAGTAGCCGGGACAGGGACTACGAGCAGTACTTC; CDR3 protein: CASSRDRDYEQYF; V gene: TRBV19; D gene: TRBD1; CDR3 length: 13; J gene: TRBJ2-7; clone size: -
CDR3 DNA: TGTGCCAGCAGCTTTATCTACGACAGGGACAATGAGCAGTTCTTC; CDR3 protein: CASSFIYDRDNEQFF; V gene: TRBV11-2; D gene: TRBD1; CDR3 length: 15; J gene: TRBJ2-1; clone size: -
CDR3 DNA: TGTGCCAGCAGCCCCCAAGGGGAGGGTAGAAGCTCCGAGGAGACCCAGTACTTC; CDR3 protein: CASSPQGEGRSSEETQYF; V gene: TRBV3-1/TRBV3-2; D gene: TRBD2; CDR3 length: 18; J gene: TRBJ2-5; clone size: -
CDR3 DNA: TGTGCCAGCAGGACTCCGATGAACACTGAAGCTTTCTTT; CDR3 protein: CASRTPMNTEAFF; V gene: TRBV7-9; D gene: -; CDR3 length: 13; J gene: TRBJ1-1; clone size: -
CDR3 DNA: TGTGCCAGCAGTTTCGGCCACGACGGTGATACGCAGTATTTT; CDR3 protein: CASSFGHDGDTQYF; V gene: TRBV28; D gene: -; CDR3 length: 14; J gene: TRBJ2-3; clone size: once